This T cell receptor (beta chain) was captured by sequencing in a study of blood T cell repertoires in COVID-19. Study overall: Acute-phase and convalescent COVID-19 samples originated in the United States, Italy and Spain. Sources were T cells, B-cell-depleted T cells, or PBMCs; the material itself was cDNA or gDNA.

Germline V gives CDR1 SGHNT, CDR2 YYREEE (reference sequence). The ends lost 1 base at V and 3 bases at J; junction bases unmatched: 3. The CDR3 contains 15 residues. Authors' data handling: Using reference gene primer amplification, nucleated cell counts were estimated. Only in-frame clones appear in the TCRdb table, and some are missing; sequencing was by immunoSEQ multiplex PCR. V and J calls and clone size come straight from that table; D and trimming were deduced from the DNA. The data contain 200,000 to 250,000 clones, just under 90% of them singletons. Seattle-derived patients entered the study during active infection and were followed longitudinally.

The chain uses TRBV5-4 and TRBJ2-1, with 8 bases that match TRBD2. The sample consisted of peripheral blood. The clonotype was recovered from a young man with COVID-19, enrolled during active disease. CDR3 DNA sequence: TGTGCCAGCAGCTTGTCCGGGAGGGGCTACAATGAGCAGTTCTTC. It translates to CASSLSGRGYNEQFF.